Below are 5 T cell receptor beta chains sequenced from a single sample in a study of control samples from healthy donors and cancer patients. Sequenced by immunoSEQ multiplex PCR; TCRdb stores in-frame clones only, minus some. The sample shows about 100,000 clones, around 88% of them seen only once. The sequencing input was blood. The receptors originated from a man aged 25-40 years in good health.

The gene calls are TRBV7-8 and TRBJ2-2; the D gene is possibly TRBD1 (5 bases). Deletions cut 4 bases from V and 6 bases from J, with 24 bases between. Germline V gives CDR1 SGHVS, CDR2 FQNEAQ. The CDR3 covers 18 residues. The CDR3 loop reads CASSWGPGSKLSAGELFF. The DNA for the CDR3 is TGTGCCAGCAGCTGGGGCCCGGGCTCCAAATTAAGTGCCGGGGAGCTGTTTTTT.

J is TRBJ1-2 and V is TRBV3-1 (or the pseudogene TRBV3-2), with TRBD1 identical over 7 bases. The germline gives CDR1 LGHDT, CDR2 YNNKEL (reference sequence). CDR3 length: 14 residues. V trimming: 4 bases; J trimming: 0 bases; junction bases outside the gene matches: 2. CDR3 residues: CASSPRGTNYGYTF. In nucleotides, the CDR3 is TGTGCCAGCAGCCCCAGGGGGACTAACTATGGCTACACCTTC.

As to this clone: Other nucleotide sequences from this sample produce the same CDR3. This chain joins TRBV11-2 and TRBJ1-2, with 7 bases identical to TRBD1. This CDR3 spans 14 amino acids. Unmatched junction bases numbered 5, after V lost 5 bases and J lost 2 bases. The germline V gene encodes CDR1 SGHAT and CDR2 FQNNGV. CDR3 sequence: CASSRTDRNYGYTF. Here the CDR3 DNA reads TGTGCCAGCAGCCGAACGGACAGGAACTATGGCTACACCTTC.

The gene calls are TRBV5-1 and TRBJ2-5, with 10 positions matching TRBD2. Germline values: CDR1 SGHRS, CDR2 YFSETQ. V gave up 0 bases and J gave up 7 bases; unmatched junction bases: 15. The CDR3 consists of 18 residues. CDR3 in amino acids: CASSLDPSGSEGLGTQYF. DNA for the CDR3: TGCGCCAGCAGCTTGGATCCTAGCGGGAGTGAGGGTTTAGGGACCCAGTACTTC.

The V call is TRBV4-1, the J call TRBJ1-1; no firm D call. Germline V gene sequence: CDR1 MGHRA, CDR2 YSYEKL. Trimming stripped 3 bases from V and 5 bases from J, with 16 bases between. This CDR3 is built from 15 residues. The CDR3 DNA is TGCGCCAGCAGCCAGGAGGCTCTGGGGAGGACTGAAGCTTTCTTT. Translation gives CASSQEALGRTEAFF.